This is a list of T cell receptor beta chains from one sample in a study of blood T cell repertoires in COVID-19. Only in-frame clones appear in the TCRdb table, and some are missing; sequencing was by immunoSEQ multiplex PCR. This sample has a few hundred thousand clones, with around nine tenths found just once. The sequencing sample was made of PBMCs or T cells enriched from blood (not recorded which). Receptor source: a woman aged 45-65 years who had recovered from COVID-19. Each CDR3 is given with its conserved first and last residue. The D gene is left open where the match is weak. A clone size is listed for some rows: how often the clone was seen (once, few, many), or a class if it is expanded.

CDR3 protein: CASSFRGHLSPYSGNTIYF; CDR3 DNA: TGTGCCAGCAGCTTTAGGGGACACCTCTCCCCCTACTCTGGAAACACCATATATTTT; V gene: TRBV11-2; clone size: .; J gene: TRBJ1-3; D gene: .; CDR3 length: 19
CDR3 protein: CASSQARLGNTIYF; CDR3 DNA: TGCGCCAGCAGCCAAGCCAGACTTGGAAACACCATATATTTT; V gene: TRBV4-1; clone size: few; J gene: TRBJ1-3; D gene: .; CDR3 length: 14
CDR3 protein: CASERSSYNEQFF; CDR3 DNA: TGTGCCAGCGAACGGAGCTCCTACAATGAGCAGTTCTTC; V gene: TRBV12-3/TRBV12-4; clone size: .; J gene: TRBJ2-1; D gene: .; CDR3 length: 13
CDR3 protein: CASSYGGNTGELFF; CDR3 DNA: TGTGCCAGCAGTTACGGGGGTAACACCGGGGAGCTGTTTTTT; V gene: TRBV27; clone size: .; J gene: TRBJ2-2; D gene: .; CDR3 length: 14
CDR3 protein: CAISGPMLGDLGQGREQYF; CDR3 DNA: TGTGCCATCAGTGGACCGATGCTAGGTGACCTGGGACAGGGTCGAGAGCAGTACTTC; V gene: TRBV10-3; clone size: .; J gene: TRBJ2-7; D gene: TRBD1; CDR3 length: 19
CDR3 protein: CASSLASGGPRRTDTQYF; CDR3 DNA: TGTGCCAGCAGCCTGGCCAGCGGGGGACCACGACGCACAGATACGCAGTATTTT; V gene: TRBV5-8; clone size: .; J gene: TRBJ2-3; D gene: TRBD2; CDR3 length: 18
CDR3 protein: CARSTDRVCYGYTF; CDR3 DNA: TGTGCCAGAAGCACTGACAGGGTGTGCTATGGCTACACCTTC; V gene: TRBV5-3; clone size: .; J gene: TRBJ1-2; D gene: TRBD1; CDR3 length: 14
CDR3 protein: CASSSRDRVSGNTIYF; CDR3 DNA: TGTGCCAGCAGCTCCCGGGACAGGGTCTCTGGAAACACCATATATTTT; V gene: TRBV3-1/TRBV3-2; clone size: few; J gene: TRBJ1-3; D gene: TRBD1; CDR3 length: 16
CDR3 protein: CASSMGQGRGYTF; CDR3 DNA: TGTGCCAGTAGTATGGGGCAGGGCCGAGGCTACACCTTC; V gene: TRBV19; clone size: .; J gene: TRBJ1-2; D gene: .; CDR3 length: 13
CDR3 protein: CASSPTGQGAEAFF; CDR3 DNA: TGTGCCAGCAGCCCTACAGGGCAGGGGGCTGAAGCTTTCTTT; V gene: TRBV27; clone size: .; J gene: TRBJ1-1; D gene: TRBD1; CDR3 length: 14
CDR3 protein: CSVGEGGNTEAFF; CDR3 DNA: TGCAGCGTTGGCGAAGGGGGAAACACTGAAGCTTTCTTT; V gene: TRBV29-1; clone size: once; J gene: TRBJ1-1; D gene: .; CDR3 length: 13
CDR3 protein: CASSWTYPNYGYTF; CDR3 DNA: TGTGCCAGCAGTTGGACATATCCTAACTATGGCTACACCTTC; V gene: TRBV6-5; clone size: .; J gene: TRBJ1-2; D gene: .; CDR3 length: 14
CDR3 protein: CASSSRGAGGHEQYF; CDR3 DNA: TGTGCCAGCAGCTCCCGAGGAGCGGGGGGCCACGAGCAGTACTTC; V gene: TRBV7-2; clone size: .; J gene: TRBJ2-7; D gene: TRBD2; CDR3 length: 15
CDR3 protein: CASSHGTSGFETQYF; CDR3 DNA: TGTGCCAGCAGCCATGGGACTAGCGGCTTCGAGACCCAGTACTTC; V gene: TRBV7-9; clone size: .; J gene: TRBJ2-5; D gene: TRBD2; CDR3 length: 15
CDR3 protein: CASSDQGLARYEQFF; CDR3 DNA: TGTGCCAGCAGTGATCAGGGACTAGCTCGTTATGAGCAGTTCTTC; V gene: TRBV2; clone size: .; J gene: TRBJ2-1; D gene: TRBD2; CDR3 length: 15